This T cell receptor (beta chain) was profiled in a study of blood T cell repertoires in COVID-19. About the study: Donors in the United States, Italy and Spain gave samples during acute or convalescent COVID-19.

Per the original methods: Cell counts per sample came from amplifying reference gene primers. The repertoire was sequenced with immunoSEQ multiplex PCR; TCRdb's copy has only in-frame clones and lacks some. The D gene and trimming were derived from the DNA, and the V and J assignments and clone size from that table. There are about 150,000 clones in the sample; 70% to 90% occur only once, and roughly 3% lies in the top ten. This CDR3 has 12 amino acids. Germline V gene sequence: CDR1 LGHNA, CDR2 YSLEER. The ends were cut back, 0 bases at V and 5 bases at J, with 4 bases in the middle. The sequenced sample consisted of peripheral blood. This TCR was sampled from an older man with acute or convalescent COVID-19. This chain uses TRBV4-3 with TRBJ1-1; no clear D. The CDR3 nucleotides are TGCGCCAGCAGCCAAGAGAGGACTGAAGCTTTCTTT. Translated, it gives CASSQERTEAFF.